This T cell receptor (beta chain) came from a study of beta chain features in type 1 diabetes. Study-level information: All samples together contributed around 98,000,000 sorted cells for examination. Study-wide findings and caveats: For Type 1 diabetes patients, all four CD4+ subsets carried TCRB CDR3s that were moderately but significantly shorter.

Only a few counts were recorded for this clone. Its specificity is not known. Expressed TCRB transcripts got sequenced, as all isolated RNA was reverse transcribed. Sequencing was performed with immunoSEQ multiplex PCR; in TCRdb, only in-frame clones are kept and a portion is missing. This sample has over 650,000 clones, with around 15% found just once. One heparinised draw of blood, averaging around 120 mL, came from each donor. Trimming cost V 5 bases and J 6 bases, with 14 bases left between them. Germline assignment: CDR1 SGHTA and CDR2 FQGNSA. This CDR3 contains 13 residues. This TCR was sampled from a man aged 18 to 30 with type 1 diabetes. The J gene is TRBJ2-7, the V gene TRBV7-2, with D tentatively TRBD1 or TRBD2 (5 bases each). What was sequenced was naive CD4+ T cells from blood. CDR3 protein: CASSPGTPAEQYF. The CDR3 coding sequence is TGTGCCAGCAGCCCGGGGACGCCTGCCGAGCAGTACTTC.